The T cell receptor beta chain described here comes from a study of cytomegalovirus exposure and HLA in healthy donors. Study-wide results and limits: A missense variant in DCLRE1C was later tied to TCR beta V- and J-gene trimming. No immune exposure information besides CMV serostatus was available.

Both 60 Vbeta primers and 13 Jbeta primers went into the PCR. Only in-frame clones appear in the TCRdb table, and some are missing; sequencing was by immunoSEQ multiplex PCR. Of approximately 130,000 clones in the sample, about 78% were seen once. Of note for this clone: The antigen is not known.

Germline V gene data show CDR1 as GTSNPN and CDR2 as SVGIG (reference sequence). The CDR3 covers 14 residues. Trimming pared 0 bases from V and 6 bases from J, leaving 14 bases between. The V gene is TRBV30, the J gene TRBJ1-2; possible D gene TRBD1, 6 bases. This sequence originates from a human donor in good health. The sequenced material came from PBMCs. CDR3 coding DNA: TGTGCCTGGAGTGTACGGCACAGGGAGAATGGCTACACCTTC. Residues: CAWSVRHRENGYTF.